These 24 T cell receptor beta chains originate from one sample sequenced in a study of human T cells and chemical hapten exposure. MiXCR was run by TCRdb on the RACE reads, yielding one entry per CDR3 protein. This sample has 60,000 to 65,000 distinct CDR3 sequences, with approximately 11% found just once. Time point given: patch test 3, about 24 weeks after DPC sensitization. The treatment was: therapeutic diphenylcyclopropenone sensitization with weekly scalp DPC. The specimen was whole blood, collected in connection with sensitization to the hapten diphenylcyclopropenone (DPC). These receptor sequences come from a woman aged 30 to 39 with alopecia areata. Some clones in this sample may be carry-over from other donors' samples.

The V call is TRBV5-1, the J call TRBJ1-4; TRBD1 is a possible D gene (6 bases). Germline-derived CDR1 and CDR2 are SGHRS and YFSETQ. The CDR3 spans 14 residues. Trimming left V 4 bases short and J 5 bases short, with 12 bases between. CDR3 DNA: TGCGCCAGCAGCCCAGGGGAGGGGAATGAAAAACTGTTTTTT. Encoded protein: CASSPGEGNEKLFF.

The chain is built from TRBV5-4 and TRBJ1-2, with D possibly TRBD1 on 6 matching bases. CDR3 length: 14 amino acids. Trimming pared 0 bases from V and 2 bases from J, leaving 8 bases between. CDR1 and CDR2 (germline): SGHNT, YYREEE (reference sequence). Written as DNA, the CDR3 is TGTGCCAGCAGCTTGGCGGGGGCAAACTATGGCTACACCTTC. Amino acid sequence: CASSLAGANYGYTF.

This clonotype was seen only a few times. The chain is built from TRBV5-1 and TRBJ2-5, with 11 bases lining up with TRBD2. CDR1 and CDR2 from the germline V gene are SGHRS and YFSETQ. This CDR3 comprises 14 residues. V lost 3 bases and J lost 6; bases outside the gene matches: 4. Here the CDR3 DNA reads TGCGCCAGCAGCTCATGGACTAGCGGGCAGACCCAGTACTTC. Protein: CASSSWTSGQTQYF.

This chain links TRBV15 with TRBJ2-6; D gene ambiguous. The V gene lost 0 bases and the J gene lost 4 bases, with 7 bases spanning the gap. This CDR3 region has 15 residues. Per the germline V gene, CDR1 is LNHNV and CDR2 is YYDKDF (reference sequence). The CDR3 here is CATSRDPGGANVLTF. The CDR3 DNA reads as TGTGCCACCAGCAGAGATCCCGGGGGGGCCAACGTCCTGACTTTC.

The CDR3 DNA follows: TGTGCCAGCAGTTCCCTGGACAGCTCCTACGAGCAGTACTTC. Its protein is CASSSLDSSYEQYF. This sequence joins TRBV12-3 or TRBV12-4 and TRBJ2-7, with D perhaps TRBD1 (6 bases). CDR3 length: 14 amino acids. Deletions cut 4 bases from V and 0 bases from J, with 10 bases between.

The chain is built from TRBV4-2 and TRBJ2-1; 12 positions match TRBD2. Germline CDR1 and CDR2: LGHNA and YNFKEQ. V shed 5 bases, J shed 8 bases, and the junction held 13 bases outside the gene matches. CDR3 length: 17 amino acids. Written as DNA, the CDR3 is TGTGCCAGCAGCGTGCGGGCCCTAGCGGGGGGGCAGGATGAGCAGTTCTTC. Translation gives CASSVRALAGGQDEQFF.

This clonotype was recorded at least ten times. The chain has TRBV7-2 and TRBJ2-7; the match to TRBD2 covers 7 bases. The CDR3 runs to 14 residues. CDR1 is SGHTA and CDR2 is FQGNSA in the germline V gene. V lost 2 bases, J lost 9 bases, and 10 bases stayed unmatched. The CDR3 coding sequence is TGTGCCAGCAGCTTAAGCGGGACTACTTCTTCGCAGTACTTC. It yields the protein CASSLSGTTSSQYF.

The genes are TRBV5-5 and TRBJ2-7; the D gene is possibly TRBD1 (5 bases). The germline CDR1 and CDR2 sequences are SGHKS and YYEKEE (reference sequence). Between the trimmed V and J ends, which lost 2 bases and 0 bases, there was a span of 12 bases. This CDR3 has 15 residues. Here the CDR3 reads CASSFRVRSSYEQYF. CDR3 sequence (DNA): TGTGCCAGCAGCTTCAGGGTGCGGAGCTCCTACGAGCAGTACTTC.

This clonotype was found many times. The chain combines TRBV7-2 with TRBJ1-2; unclear D gene. The CDR3 extends over 11 amino acids. V shed 5 bases and J shed 2 bases, with 3 bases lying between them. Germline V gene lookup returns CDR1 SGHTA and CDR2 FQGNSA. Here the CDR3 reads CASSRNYGYTF. The CDR3 nucleotides are TGTGCCAGCAGCCGGAACTATGGCTACACCTTC.

This clonotype was detected a few times. The gene calls are TRBV12-3 or TRBV12-4 and TRBJ2-1; D call uncertain. This CDR3 region has 14 residues. V was clipped by 7 bases and J by 7 bases, with 17 bases between them. CDR3 sequence: CASTTPGYENEQFF. CDR3 in DNA: TGTGCCAGCACCACCCCCGGTTATGAGAATGAGCAGTTCTTC.

The sample holds many counts of this clonotype. V gene TRBV6-2 or TRBV6-3 combines with J gene TRBJ2-5, with D perhaps TRBD2 (6 bases). V was pared by 6 bases and J by 2 bases, with 13 bases between. CDR1 and CDR2 from the germline V gene are MNHEY and SVGEGT. The length of the CDR3 is 14 residues. CDR3: CASRPFSGQETQYF. Written as DNA, the CDR3 is TGTGCCAGCAGACCTTTTAGCGGACAAGAGACCCAGTACTTC.

The V call is TRBV20-1, the J call TRBJ2-7, with D maybe TRBD2 (6 bases). This CDR3 has 13 residues. Germline V CDR1 and CDR2: DFQATT, SNEGSKA (reference sequence). Trimming shortened V by 1 base and J by 2 bases, and 9 bases separated the two germline ends. CDR3 sequence (DNA): TGCAGTGCTAGAGGCGGGGCCACCTACGAGCAGTACTTC. It yields the protein CSARGGATYEQYF.

This clonotype was seen repeatedly, ten times or more. This chain uses TRBV18 with TRBJ2-2, with 14 bases that match TRBD2. The V and J ends lost 5 bases and 7 bases, in that order; junction bases with no gene match: 9. Germline lookup yields CDR1 KGHSH and CDR2 LQKENI. The CDR3 consists of 17 residues. The CDR3: CASSSGTSGRSGGELFF. The CDR3 DNA sequence: TGTGCCAGCTCATCCGGGACTAGCGGGAGATCGGGCGGGGAGCTGTTTTTT.

This clonotype was seen only a few times. The genes are TRBV4-2 and TRBJ2-7; unclear D gene. The length of the CDR3 is 14 residues. CDR1 LGHNA and CDR2 YNFKEQ come from the germline V gene. Trimming removed 1 base from V and 5 bases from J, with 12 bases in between. The CDR3 region has the DNA TGTGCCAGCAGCCAAGCCACACGGTCCCACGAGCAGTACTTC. Amino acids: CASSQATRSHEQYF.

At least ten counts were recorded for this clonotype. V gene TRBV7-3 combines with J gene TRBJ2-1; D is possibly TRBD2 (6 bases). Trimming shortened V by 5 bases and J by 1 base, and 12 bases separated the two germline ends. Germline assignment: CDR1 SGHTA and CDR2 FQGTGA. The length of the CDR3 is 15 residues. As DNA, the CDR3 is TGTGCCAGCAGCCCAAACGCGGGGTCCTACAATGAGCAGTTCTTC. Amino acids: CASSPNAGSYNEQFF.

This clonotype was picked up many times. This sequence joins TRBV10-3 and TRBJ1-1; 7 bases fit TRBD1. The CDR3 totals 17 residues. V dropped 6 bases and J dropped 6; count of bases not matched to a gene: 19. Germline V gives CDR1 ENHRY, CDR2 SYGVKD. The CDR3 spells CAISANRGPIIEPEAFF. For the CDR3, the DNA is TGTGCCATCAGCGCTAACAGGGGCCCTATTATCGAACCTGAAGCTTTCTTT.

This clonotype was observed many times. The chain has TRBV6-2 or TRBV6-3 and TRBJ2-4; D ambiguous. Between the trimmed V and J ends, which lost 0 bases and 10 bases, there was a span of 16 bases. Germline V CDR1 and CDR2: MNHEY, SVGEGT. The CDR3 has 15 residues. The CDR3 coding sequence is TGTGCCAGCAGTTACTCGAAGTCTGGGGTCGGAATTCAGTACTTC. Encoded protein: CASSYSKSGVGIQYF.

This clonotype was observed at least ten times. J is TRBJ1-2 and V is TRBV3-1; unclear D gene. The ends were cut back, 4 bases at V and 7 bases at J, with 13 bases in the middle. This CDR3 comprises 13 residues. Germline V gene sequence: CDR1 LGHDT, CDR2 YNNKEL (reference sequence). CDR3 loop: CASSLLRLGGYTF. The CDR3 nucleotides are TGTGCCAGCAGCCTCCTACGGCTCGGTGGCTACACCTTC.

J is TRBJ2-2 and V is TRBV9; 10 nucleotides line up with TRBD2. The germline CDR1 and CDR2 sequences are SGDLS and YYNGEE. This CDR3 spans 16 amino acids. With V trimmed by 4 bases and J by 2 bases, 5 bases remained unmatched. The CDR3 DNA is TGTGCCAGCAGCCCCCGGACTAGCGGCAACACCGGGGAGCTGTTTTTT. Amino acid sequence: CASSPRTSGNTGELFF.

This clonotype was recorded many times. V gene TRBV6-2 or TRBV6-3 combines with J gene TRBJ2-1; 9 nucleotides match TRBD1. V gave up 5 bases and J gave up 4 bases; unmatched junction bases: 3. Germline V gives CDR1 MNHEY, CDR2 SVGEGT. This CDR3 has 14 residues. Here the CDR3 reads CASSTGQGYNEQFF. The CDR3 bases are TGTGCCAGCAGTACGGGACAGGGATACAATGAGCAGTTCTTC.

This clonotype was observed a handful of times. The V and J genes are TRBV6-1 and TRBJ2-1, with TRBD1 as a possible D gene (6 bases). V lost 7 bases and J lost 3, with 13 bases in between. Germline V CDR1 and CDR2: MNHNS, SASEGT. The CDR3 extends over 14 amino acids. As DNA, the CDR3 is TGTGCCAGCACTCGAACAGGGAGCTACAATGAGCAGTTCTTC. It encodes CASTRTGSYNEQFF.

The sample holds one count of this clonotype. This clone may be a read error of a much larger clone one base away. No conserved phenylalanine or tryptophan is present at the end of the CDR3, so a read error is the likely explanation. The J gene is TRBJ2-1, the V gene TRBV10-3; 8 nucleotides line up with TRBD1. This CDR3 is built from 18 residues. V was clipped by 0 bases and J by 2 bases; unmatched bases: 9. CDR1 ENHRY and CDR2 SYGVKD come from the germline V gene. In nucleotides, the CDR3 is TGTGCCATCAGTGAGTCTGGGGGGACAGGAGGGGCCTACAATGAGCAGTTCATC. It is translated as CAISESGGTGGAYNEQFI.

The sample holds a few counts of this clonotype. CDR3 in DNA: TGTGCCAGCAGACCAACAGGGGGTGTCACTGAAGCTTTCTTT. This translates into CASRPTGGVTEAFF. The rearrangement links TRBV28 to TRBJ1-1; 8 bases are shared with TRBD1. The CDR3 is 14 residues long. Germline trimming cut 6 bases from V and 4 bases from J; bases unmatched to any gene: 7. From germline, CDR1 is MDHEN and CDR2 SYDVKM.

J is TRBJ1-1 and V is TRBV19, with unresolved D. The CDR3 runs 12 residues. The germline gives CDR1 LNHDA, CDR2 SQIVND (reference sequence). V was clipped by 10 bases and J by 1 base, with 10 bases between them. CDR3 residues: CATFGGNTEAFF. The CDR3 nucleotides are TGTGCCACCTTTGGTGGGAACACTGAAGCTTTCTTT.